This T cell receptor beta chain was retrieved from a study of CD8+CD57+ T cells in acquired aplastic anemia. V trimming: 9 bases; J trimming: 2 bases; junction bases outside the gene matches: 7. Germline V gene data show CDR1 as SGHTS and CDR2 as YDEGEE. This CDR3 is 14 amino acids long. This clonotype has at least ten counts. The template used for profiling TCR beta VDJ and CDR3 was genomic DNA. TCRdb analysed the reads with MiXCR anew, one entry per CDR3 protein. The repertoire consists of 150,000 to 200,000 distinct CDR3 sequences, with under 75% occurring once and the leading ten covering around 45%.

The material sequenced was sorted CD4+, CD8+, or CD8+CD57+ T cells (not recorded which) from PBMCs. The rearrangement links TRBV5-8 to TRBJ2-7; 11 bases are shared with TRBD2. The sequence was collected from a human donor in good health. The CDR3: CATETSGTAYEQYF. The CDR3 DNA is TGTGCCACGGAGACTAGCGGGACAGCCTACGAGCAGTACTTC. Full variable domain (missing parts from reference TRBV5-8 and TRBJ2-7): EAGVTQSPTHLIKTRGQQATLRCSPISGHTSVYWYQQALGLGLQFLLWYDEGEERNRGNFPPRFSGRQFPNYSSELNVNALELEDSALYLCATETSGTAYEQYFGPGTRLTVT.